Listed below are T cell receptor beta chains from one sample, sequenced in a study of T cells in Graves' hyperthyroidism and ophthalmopathy. TCRdb processed the multiplex PCR reads anew with MiXCR; each CDR3 protein has one entry. This table holds over 250,000 distinct CDR3 sequences, under 30% found once. Sequencing was performed on blood. The receptors were gathered from a man aged 35-49 years with Graves' hyperthyroidism that later progressed to Graves' ophthalmopathy. The conserved cysteine and the conserved F or W are not part of the CDR3 here. Clone sizes are given selectively: once, few, many, or a class where the clone is expanded.

V gene | clone size | CDR3 protein
TRBV12-3/TRBV12-4 | many | ASSRTGAQEY
TRBV28 | . | GTGVINEQY
TRBV19 | many | ASRGTGPGNTIY
TRBV6-5 | . | ASSSRTAWGNQPQH
TRBV6-5 | . | ASSYAGPNSPLH
TRBV7-2 | . | ASSLGRGVQPQH
TRBV11-2 | . | ASSTKGGSSGNTIY
TRBV19 | many | ASSIGDRGRGTEAF
TRBV5-1 | many | ASTPGATTTEAF
TRBV12-3/TRBV12-4 | many | ASSDRYQPQH
TRBV20-1 | once | SASRFTGTGTYEQY
TRBV29-1 | many | SVRRGSLMNTEAF
TRBV20-1 | many | SASRDRGLETQY
TRBV19 | few | ASREWVRGPSNQPQH
TRBV20-1 | many | SGAPDRADTQY
TRBV14 | . | ASSHANRGEQY
TRBV20-1 | many | SARPSGYNEQF
TRBV12-5 | . | ASGPDGYT
TRBV30 | many | AWTGTQETQY
TRBV10-3 | many | AISESGRGNTEAF
TRBV20-1 | . | SARNSGLAGDVETQY
TRBV19 | . | ASSDRGPGTEAF
TRBV6-2/TRBV6-3 | few | ASSDLAEIYEQY
TRBV10-3 | . | AISEDSGANVLT
TRBV3-1 | many | ASSPSTGAYSYEQY
TRBV19 | . | ASSTPRTSGTYEQY
TRBV20-1 | many | SALQGNTEAF
TRBV12-3/TRBV12-4 | . | ASTGPNTGELF
TRBV20-1 | many | SARGAPLH
TRBV12-3/TRBV12-4 | . | ASKRTGGETSGYT
TRBV20-1 | . | SARLSRGNYGYT
TRBV20-1 | many | SAGDGRAEGYT
TRBV6-1 | many | ASSHGQLTYEQY
TRBV5-1 | . | ASSLGQRSSGNTIY
TRBV7-2 | many | ASTMGMNTEAF
TRBV27 | many | ASSLNPVNEQY
TRBV12-3/TRBV12-4 | many | ASVQGQQETQY
TRBV6-5 | many | ASSNRGSTLDEQY
TRBV4-1 | many | ASSQGTQIYEQY